The 21 T cell receptor beta chains reported below all come from one sample, sequenced in a study of blood T cell repertoires in COVID-19. Generated by immunoSEQ multiplex PCR, the TCRdb table keeps only in-frame clones and is missing some. Altogether 25,000 to 30,000 clones are present, around 92% being singletons, with the ten largest covering roughly 3.9%. The sample comprised peripheral blood. These receptors were taken from a human donor in a cohort sampled during active COVID-19.

The V and J genes are TRBV5-8 and TRBJ2-3; D unresolved. The germline V and J ends were trimmed by 4 bases and 6 bases, with 12 bases remaining between them. The germline V gene encodes CDR1 SGHTS and CDR2 YDEGEE. The length of the CDR3 is 13 residues. The CDR3 loop is CASSNPTRDTQYF. The DNA of the CDR3 is TGTGCCAGCAGCAACCCTACCCGCGATACGCAGTATTTT.

The CDR3 reads CASTDGQAPWTEAFF. The CDR3 DNA is TGTGCCAGTACTGACGGACAGGCCCCGTGGACTGAAGCTTTCTTT. The rearrangement joins TRBV19 to TRBJ1-1, with 7 bases identical to TRBD1. The CDR3 extends over 15 amino acids. CDR1 is LNHDA, CDR2 SQIVND, per germline (reference sequence). V lost 7 bases, J lost 5 bases, and 13 bases stayed unmatched.

The V and J genes are TRBV7-9 and TRBJ1-4; TRBD1 agrees at 7 bases. Looked up from germline, CDR1 is SEHNR and CDR2 is FQNEAQ (reference sequence). Germline trimming cut 5 bases from V and 7 bases from J; bases unmatched to any gene: 10. The CDR3 has 15 residues. CDR3 in DNA: TGTGCCAGCAGCCTCGAACAGGGGACGGGTGAAAAACTGTTTTTT. Amino acid sequence: CASSLEQGTGEKLFF. The variable domain in full, with the rest retrieved from reference TRBV7-9 and TRBJ1-4, is DTGVSQNPRHKITKRGQNVTFRCDPISEHNRLYWYRQTLGQGPEFLTYFQNEAQLEKSRLLSDRFSAERPKGSFSTLEIQRTEQGDSAMYLCASSLEQGTGEKLFFGSGTQLSVL.

V is TRBV28 and J is TRBJ1-3; D is perhaps TRBD1 (6 bases). The CDR3 length is 13 residues. V lost 6 bases to trimming and J lost 4 bases, with 10 bases between them. Germline CDR1 and CDR2: MDHEN and SYDVKM. The chain's CDR3 is CASRGRGGNTIYF. CDR3 sequence (DNA): TGTGCCAGCAGGGGTAGGGGGGGAAACACCATATATTTT.

The gene calls are TRBV10-3 and TRBJ1-2, with D unclear. In germline, CDR1 is ENHRY, CDR2 SYGVKD. V was trimmed by 11 bases and J by 8 bases, leaving 30 bases between them. The CDR3 extends over 16 amino acids. In DNA, the CDR3 is TGTGCCTCCTCGGGGATGGGTGGGCCGTCCCCGGCGGGCTACACCTTC. The encoded protein is CASSGMGGPSPAGYTF.

The chain has TRBV5-4 and TRBJ2-7; 10 nucleotides agree with TRBD1. The V segment lost 4 bases and the J segment 4 bases; nucleotides outside the gene matches: 14. From germline, CDR1 is SGHNT and CDR2 YYREEE (reference sequence). CDR3 length: 17 residues. The CDR3: CASSLGQGPPFSYEQYF. The CDR3 nucleotides read TGTGCCAGCAGCCTGGGACAGGGGCCACCGTTTTCTTACGAGCAGTACTTC.

This chain links TRBV28 with TRBJ1-2; no clear D gene. Germline CDR1 MDHEN, CDR2 SYDVKM. The CDR3 covers 11 residues. V lost 10 bases and J lost 8, with 14 bases in between. CDR3 DNA: TGTGCCAACTCTAATCCGGGGGGCTACACCTTC. It translates to CANSNPGGYTF.

The chain combines TRBV6-4 with TRBJ1-1; a possible D gene is TRBD1 (5 bases). The CDR3 sequence is 13 residues long. The V and J ends lost 4 bases and 5 bases respectively, with 11 bases between them. Germline-derived CDR1 and CDR2 are MRHNA and SNTAGT. The CDR3: CASSARDGTEAFF. In nucleotides, the CDR3 is TGTGCCAGCAGTGCCAGGGATGGAACTGAAGCTTTCTTT.

The V and J genes are TRBV5-1 and TRBJ2-1; 9 bases match TRBD1. The V and J ends lost 2 bases and 9 bases, in that order; junction bases with no gene match: 12. Germline V gene sequence: CDR1 SGHRS, CDR2 YFSETQ. This CDR3 spans 16 amino acids. The CDR3 sequence: CASSFPDRGFYSEQFF. The CDR3 nucleotides read TGCGCCAGCAGCTTTCCGGACAGGGGCTTTTATAGTGAGCAGTTCTTC.

This chain uses TRBV5-1 with TRBJ1-1, with D possibly matching TRBD1 (5 bases). Per germline, CDR1 SGHRS and CDR2 YFSETQ. The CDR3 has 14 residues. The ends were cut back, 0 bases at V and 1 base at J, with 7 bases in the middle. The CDR3 bases are TGCGCCAGCAGCTTGGTCACAGGGAACACTGAAGCTTTCTTT. It codes for CASSLVTGNTEAFF.

This chain uses TRBV5-6 with TRBJ1-2, with D maybe TRBD1 (6 bases). V was trimmed by 4 bases and J by 2 bases, leaving 18 bases between them. Germline V gives CDR1 SGHDT, CDR2 YYEEEE. The CDR3 is 16 residues long. CDR3 region: CASSRVKTGINYGYTF. The CDR3 nucleotides are TGTGCCAGCAGCCGAGTAAAAACAGGGATAAACTATGGCTACACCTTC.

The chain links TRBV7-2 to TRBJ2-3; weak D call: TRBD2 (6 bases). V was clipped by 6 bases and J by 0 bases, with 10 bases between them. Germline V gene lookup returns CDR1 SGHTA and CDR2 FQGNSA. The CDR3 is made up of 14 amino acids. The CDR3 is CASRGRGSTDTQYF. The CDR3 DNA is TGTGCCAGCAGGGGGCGGGGCAGCACAGATACGCAGTATTTT.

The chain has TRBV10-2 and TRBJ2-5, with TRBD2 matching over 7 bases. CDR3 size: 14 residues. V lost 4 bases, J lost 2 bases, and 4 bases stayed unmatched. Germline CDR1 is WSHSY and CDR2 is SAAADI. Here the CDR3 DNA reads TGCGCCAGCAGTGTCCCTAGCGGACAAGAGACCCAGTACTTC. It specifies CASSVPSGQETQYF.

This clone was seen a single time. V and J are TRBV5-1 and TRBJ2-7, with D uncertain. Trimming removed 5 bases from V and 0 bases from J, with 9 bases in between. CDR3 length equals 13 residues. Germline V CDR1 and CDR2: SGHRS, YFSETQ. Here the CDR3 reads CASRVQISYEQYF. The CDR3 nucleotides read TGCGCCAGCAGGGTACAGATCTCCTACGAGCAGTACTTC.

The V gene is TRBV28, the J gene TRBJ2-7, with D perhaps matching TRBD1 (6 bases). This CDR3 has 13 residues. CDR1 and CDR2 from the germline V gene are MDHEN and SYDVKM. Between the trimmed V and J ends, which lost 5 bases and 7 bases, there was a span of 15 bases. Written as DNA, the CDR3 is TGTGCCAGCAGTCTAAGACAGGCTGGGGAGCAGTACTTC. This encodes CASSLRQAGEQYF.

The J gene is TRBJ1-6, the V gene TRBV27; no firm D call. Per the germline V gene, CDR1 is MNHEY and CDR2 is SMNVEV (reference sequence). V was cut by 3 bases and J by 2 bases, with 17 bases left in between. The CDR3 extends over 18 amino acids. The CDR3 here is CASSFTGNAMAYNSPLHF. The CDR3 DNA reads as TGTGCCAGCAGTTTCACCGGGAACGCCATGGCCTATAATTCACCCCTCCACTTT.

This clone has just a few counts. The chain couples TRBV21-1 to TRBJ1-2; TRBD1, the table's D call, was not compared with the DNA. TRBV21-1 is a listed pseudogene. The CDR3 runs 14 residues. The CDR3 region has the DNA TGTGCCAGCAGCAGGACAGGGAAGCACAGGGGCTACACCTTC. Translated, it gives CASSRTGKHRGYTF.

The chain combines TRBV11-2 with TRBJ2-2; 10 bases line up with TRBD1. CDR1 SGHAT and CDR2 FQNNGV come from the germline V gene. The CDR3 consists of 16 residues. V was clipped by 6 bases and J by 4 bases; unmatched bases: 8. The CDR3 region is CASRKRGQGFTGELFF. CDR3 DNA sequence: TGTGCCAGCAGGAAGAGGGGACAGGGGTTCACCGGGGAGCTGTTTTTT.

V is TRBV6-5 and J is TRBJ2-7, with D perhaps TRBD2 (5 bases). V was trimmed by 8 bases and J by 6 bases, leaving 20 bases between them. The CDR3 extends over 14 amino acids. The germline V gene has CDR1 MNHEY and CDR2 SVGAGI. The CDR3: CASLTLGVKGEQYF. CDR3 nucleotide sequence: TGTGCCAGCCTAACCCTCGGGGTTAAGGGCGAGCAGTACTTC.

The chain carries TRBV28 and TRBJ2-3; D uncertain. The CDR3 contains 15 residues. The germline V gene has CDR1 MDHEN and CDR2 SYDVKM. V dropped 10 bases and J dropped 1 base, with 18 bases sitting between them. CDR3 loop: CATVKVGYRTDTQYF. In DNA, the CDR3 is TGTGCCACCGTTAAGGTCGGGTATCGCACAGATACGCAGTATTTT.

This chain connects TRBV28 to TRBJ1-1, with a weak D call TRBD1 (5 bases). Trimming shortened V by 5 bases and J by 8 bases, and 18 bases separated the two germline ends. Germline assignment: CDR1 MDHEN and CDR2 SYDVKM. The CDR3 loop spans 14 amino acids. CDR3 in amino acids: CASSRPWGEGEAFF. The CDR3 DNA reads as TGTGCCAGCAGTCGCCCTTGGGGGGAAGGGGAAGCTTTCTTT.